This T cell receptor (beta chain) was identified during a study of cytomegalovirus exposure and HLA in healthy donors. Study findings and constraints: A later analysis linked some 17,000 TCR beta sequences to HLA alleles at 0.05 false discovery rate.

Use of 60 Vbeta and 13 Jbeta primers characterized the PCR. Using immunoSEQ multiplex PCR, the repertoire was profiled, and TCRdb retains in-frame clones only, with some absent. The sample lists some 120,000 clones, more than 65% seen once, with roughly 0.9% in the top ten. Germline CDR1 and CDR2: MNHEY and SVGAGI. The CDR3 covers 14 residues. V was pared by 2 bases and J by 3 bases, with 10 bases between. Note on this clone: Its antigen is not identified.

This clonotype was sampled from a woman in her 30s in good health and CMV-seronegative. The sample was PBMCs. The chain combines TRBV6-5 with TRBJ1-1, with D possibly TRBD1 on 6 matching bases. The CDR3 DNA is TGTGCCAGCAGTTACCAGGACAGCTACACTGAAGCTTTCTTT. Protein product: CASSYQDSYTEAFF.